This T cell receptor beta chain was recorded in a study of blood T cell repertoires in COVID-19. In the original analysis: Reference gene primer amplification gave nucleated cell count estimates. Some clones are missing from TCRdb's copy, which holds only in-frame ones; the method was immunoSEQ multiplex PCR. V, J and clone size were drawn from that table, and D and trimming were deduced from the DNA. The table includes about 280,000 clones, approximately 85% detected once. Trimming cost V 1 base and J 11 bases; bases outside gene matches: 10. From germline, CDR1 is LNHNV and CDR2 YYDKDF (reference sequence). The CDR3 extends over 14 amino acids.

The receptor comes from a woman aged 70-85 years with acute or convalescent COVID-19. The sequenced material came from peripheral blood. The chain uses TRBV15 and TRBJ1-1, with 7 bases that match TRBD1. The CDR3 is CATSRGADRPRAFF. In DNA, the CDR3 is TGTGCCACCAGCAGAGGGGCGGACAGGCCTAGGGCTTTCTTT.